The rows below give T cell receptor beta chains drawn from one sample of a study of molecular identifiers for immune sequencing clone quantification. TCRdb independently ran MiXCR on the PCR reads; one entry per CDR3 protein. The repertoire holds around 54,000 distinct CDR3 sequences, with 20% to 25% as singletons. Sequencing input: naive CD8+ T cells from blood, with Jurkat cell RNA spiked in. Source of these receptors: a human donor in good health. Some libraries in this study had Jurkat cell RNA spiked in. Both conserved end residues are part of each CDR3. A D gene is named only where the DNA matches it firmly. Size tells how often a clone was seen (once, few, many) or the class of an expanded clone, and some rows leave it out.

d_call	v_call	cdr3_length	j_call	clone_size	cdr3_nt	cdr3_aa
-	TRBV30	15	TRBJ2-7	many	TGTGCCTGGAGTTCCCCGGCAGGGACAACCTACGAGCAGTACTTC	CAWSSPAGTTYEQYF
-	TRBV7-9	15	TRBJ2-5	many	TGTGCCAGCAGCGCTCCATTCGGGGGGCTAGAGACCCAGTACTTC	CASSAPFGGLETQYF
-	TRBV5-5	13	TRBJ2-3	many	TGTGCCAGCAGGGGGAGCGACACAGATACGCAGTATTTT	CASRGSDTDTQYF
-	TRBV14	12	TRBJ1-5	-	TGTGCCAGCAGCCTCCTCAATCAGCCCCAGCATTTT	CASSLLNQPQHF
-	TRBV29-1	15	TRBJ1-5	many	TGCAGCCCCCTGGGATTGGGGGTGGTTAACCAGCCCCAGCATTTT	CSPLGLGVVNQPQHF
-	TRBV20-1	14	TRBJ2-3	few	TGCAGTGCTAGAGGGGCACTAGCCACAGATACGCAGTATTTT	CSARGALATDTQYF
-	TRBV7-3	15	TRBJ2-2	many	TGTGCCAGTCTGGGCGGACAGTCGAACACCGGGGAGCTGTTTTTT	CASLGGQSNTGELFF
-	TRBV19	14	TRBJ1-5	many	TGTGCCAGTCGTGGCCCTAAGATGAATCAGCCCCAGCATTTT	CASRGPKMNQPQHF
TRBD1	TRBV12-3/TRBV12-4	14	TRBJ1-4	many	TGTGCCAGCAGCTTTCCGGGACAGGGAGGAAAACTGTTTTTT	CASSFPGQGGKLFF
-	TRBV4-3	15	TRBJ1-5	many	TGCGCCAGCAGCCAAGATTGGCCCAGCAATCAGCCCCAGCATTTT	CASSQDWPSNQPQHF
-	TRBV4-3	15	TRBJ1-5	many	TGCGCCAGCAGCCAAGAGGGAACAGGGCCAGGGCCCCAGCATTTT	CASSQEGTGPGPQHF
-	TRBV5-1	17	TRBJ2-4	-	TGCGCCAGCAGCTTGGAGGCCGTAGCGGTTCAGGCAGACATTCTGTACTTC	CASSLEAVAVQADILYF
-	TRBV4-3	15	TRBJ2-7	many	TGCGCCAGCAGCCAAGATTTTACAGGTTTTTACGAGCAGTACTTC	CASSQDFTGFYEQYF
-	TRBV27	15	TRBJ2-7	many	TGTGCCAGCAGTCCCCGTGGCGAAAGCTCCTACGAGCAGTACTTC	CASSPRGESSYEQYF
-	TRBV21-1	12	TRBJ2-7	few	TGTGCCAGCAGCTACAGCAATTACGAGCAGTACTTC	CASSYSNYEQYF
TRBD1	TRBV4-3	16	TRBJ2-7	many	TGCGCCAGCAGCCAAGATCAAGGGGGCAGCATATACGAGCAGTACTTC	CASSQDQGGSIYEQYF
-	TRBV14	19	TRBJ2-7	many	TGTGCCAGCAGCCAGGATGCCGTTTTTTCTTTCGCGGATCCCTACGAGCAGTACTTC	CASSQDAVFSFADPYEQYF
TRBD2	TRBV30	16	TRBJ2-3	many	TGTGCCTGGAGACAACTAGCGGGATCAAACACAGATACGCAGTATTTT	CAWRQLAGSNTDTQYF
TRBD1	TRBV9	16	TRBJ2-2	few	TGTGCCAGCAGCGGAGGGACAGGGGTTGGCACCGGGGAGCTGTTTTTT	CASSGGTGVGTGELFF
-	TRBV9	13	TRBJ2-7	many	TGTGCCAGCAGCGTGTCGGTCCGGGACGAGCAGTACTTC	CASSVSVRDEQYF
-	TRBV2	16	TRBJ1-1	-	TGTGCCAGCAGTGAAGGCCCCTGGACCGGAGGCACTGAAGCTTTCTTT	CASSEGPWTGGTEAFF
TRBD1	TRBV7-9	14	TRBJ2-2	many	TGTGCCAGCAGCTCGCGACAGGGCGTAGGGGAGCTGTTTTTT	CASSSRQGVGELFF
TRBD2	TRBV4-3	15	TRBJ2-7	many	TGCGCCAGCAGCCGTCACGGCCCGGGGGGCTACGAGCAGTACTTC	CASSRHGPGGYEQYF
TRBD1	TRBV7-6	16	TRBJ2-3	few	TGTGCCAGCAGCCCAGGACAGGGGTACCCCACAGATACGCAGTATTTT	CASSPGQGYPTDTQYF
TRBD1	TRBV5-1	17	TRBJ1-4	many	TGCGCCAGCAGACCTGACAGGGGGGATCCTGAATATGAAAAACTGTTTTTT	CASRPDRGDPEYEKLFF
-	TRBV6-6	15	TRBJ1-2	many	TGTGCCAGCAGTTACTCCAGCGCAGAATTTCGGGGCTACACCTTC	CASSYSSAEFRGYTF
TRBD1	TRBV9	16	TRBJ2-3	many	TGTGCCAGCAGCGTAGGGACAGGGCCGGGCACAGATACGCAGTATTTT	CASSVGTGPGTDTQYF
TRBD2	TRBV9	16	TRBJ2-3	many	TGTGCCAGCAGCCTTAGCCAGCGGGAGTTCGGAGATACGCAGTATTTT	CASSLSQREFGDTQYF
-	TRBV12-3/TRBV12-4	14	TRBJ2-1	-	TGTGCCAGCAGTCCCGGGACCACGTCCGGTGAGCAGTTCTTC	CASSPGTTSGEQFF
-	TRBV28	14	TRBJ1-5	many	TGTGCCAGCAGTTCCCACCTGGACCATCAGCCCCAGCATTTT	CASSSHLDHQPQHF
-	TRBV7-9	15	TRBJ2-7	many	TGTGCCAGCAGCTTCCAGGCCCGTCCAGACTACGAGCAGTACTTC	CASSFQARPDYEQYF
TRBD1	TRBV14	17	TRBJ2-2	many	TGTGCCAGCAGCCGACTTACCGCACAGGGGTACACCGGGGAGCTGTTTTTT	CASSRLTAQGYTGELFF
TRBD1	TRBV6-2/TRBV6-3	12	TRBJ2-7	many	TGTGCCAGCAGTCAGGGGGACTACGAGCAGTACTTC	CASSQGDYEQYF
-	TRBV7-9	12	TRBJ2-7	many	TGTGCCAGCAGCTTAGAGGGGCAGTTGGTGAACTTC	CASSLEGQLVNF
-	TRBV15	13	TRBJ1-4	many	TGTGCCACCCAGTCCGCGGGGAATGAAAAACTGTTTTTT	CATQSAGNEKLFF
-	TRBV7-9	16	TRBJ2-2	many	TGTGCCAGCAGCTCTGCGAGACAGATGAACACCGGGGAGCTGTTTTTT	CASSSARQMNTGELFF
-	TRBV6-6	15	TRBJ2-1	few	TGTGCCAGCAGTTACGGTGGGGGGGCTAACAATGAGCAGTTCTTC	CASSYGGGANNEQFF
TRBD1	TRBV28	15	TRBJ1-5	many	TGTGCCAGCAGTACGGTTAGACAGGGTAATCAGCCCCAGCATTTT	CASSTVRQGNQPQHF
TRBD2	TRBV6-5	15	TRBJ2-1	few	TGTGCCAGCAGTTACGGGCTAGCGGGTGAACATGAGCAGTTCTTC	CASSYGLAGEHEQFF
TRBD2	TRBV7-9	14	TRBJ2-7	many	TGTGCCAGCAGCAACTCCGGGACTAGCTTCGAGCAGTACTTC	CASSNSGTSFEQYF
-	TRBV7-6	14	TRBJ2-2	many	TGTGCCAGCAGCTCGTCCGTGGAAGCCGGGGAGCTGTTTTTT	CASSSSVEAGELFF
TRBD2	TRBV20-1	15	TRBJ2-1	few	TGCAGTGCTGTCCCTCTGGTGACTAGCGGGAGAGTCCAGTTCTTC	CSAVPLVTSGRVQFF
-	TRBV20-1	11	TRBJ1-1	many	TGCAGTGCTTTTTGGAGCACTGAAGCTTTCTTT	CSAFWSTEAFF
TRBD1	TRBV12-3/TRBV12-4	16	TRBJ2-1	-	TGTGCCAGCAGTCCCGTAGACAGGGGCGTCTACAATGAGCAGTTCTTC	CASSPVDRGVYNEQFF
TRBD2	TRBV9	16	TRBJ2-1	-	TGTGCCAGCAGCTTAAGGACTAGCGGGAGTTTTAATGAGCAGTTCTTC	CASSLRTSGSFNEQFF
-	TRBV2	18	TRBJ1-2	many	TGTGCCAGCAGTGAAATCACTCTCGACAGTCTCCCTAACTATGGCTACACCTTC	CASSEITLDSLPNYGYTF
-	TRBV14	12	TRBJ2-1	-	TGTGCCAGCAGCCAAGATAAGCTTGACCAGTTCTTC	CASSQDKLDQFF
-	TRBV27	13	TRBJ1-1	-	TGTGCCAGCAGTTTAGCCTCGAACACTGAAGCTTTCTTT	CASSLASNTEAFF
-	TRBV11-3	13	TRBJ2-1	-	TGTGCCAGCAGCTTATTCCCACAGGAGGGGCAGTTCTTC	CASSLFPQEGQFF
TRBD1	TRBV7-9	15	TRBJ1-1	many	TGTGCCAGCAGCTTGACAGGGAGGGCGGCGAATGAAGCTTTCTTT	CASSLTGRAANEAFF
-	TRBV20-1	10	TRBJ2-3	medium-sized	TGCAGTGCACTAGTGGATACGCAGTATTTT	CSALVDTQYF
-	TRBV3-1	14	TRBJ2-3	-	TGTGCCAGCAGCCAAGGGCTACCTCGGGATACGCAGTATTTT	CASSQGLPRDTQYF
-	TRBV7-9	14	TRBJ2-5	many	TGTGCCAGCAGCCCTTCGGGGTACCAAGAGACCCAGTACTTC	CASSPSGYQETQYF
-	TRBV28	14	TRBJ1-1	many	TGTGCCAGCAGGTTTGACATGGTGGACACTGAAGCTTTCTTT	CASRFDMVDTEAFF
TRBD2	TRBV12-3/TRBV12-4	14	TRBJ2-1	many	TGTGCCAGCAGTTTCGGGGGGGACTACAATGAGCAGTTCTTC	CASSFGGDYNEQFF
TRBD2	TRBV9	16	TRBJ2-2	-	TGTGCCAGCAGCGCCTTAGCGGGTCCCATTGGCGGGGGGCTGTTTTTT	CASSALAGPIGGGLFF
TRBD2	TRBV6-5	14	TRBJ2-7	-	TGTGACAGCAGCGGACTAGCGGGGATCGGCGAGCAGTACTTC	CDSSGLAGIGEQYF
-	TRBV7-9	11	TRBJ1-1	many	TGTGCCAGCAGCTGGGGCGGGGAAGCTTTCTTT	CASSWGGEAFF
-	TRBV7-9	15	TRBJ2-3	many	TGTGCCAGCAGCTTAGTTGTCACCAGCACAGATACGCAGTATTTT	CASSLVVTSTDTQYF
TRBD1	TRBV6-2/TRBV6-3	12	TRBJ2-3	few	TGTGCCAGACCCACAGGGGCAGATACGCAGTATTTT	CARPTGADTQYF